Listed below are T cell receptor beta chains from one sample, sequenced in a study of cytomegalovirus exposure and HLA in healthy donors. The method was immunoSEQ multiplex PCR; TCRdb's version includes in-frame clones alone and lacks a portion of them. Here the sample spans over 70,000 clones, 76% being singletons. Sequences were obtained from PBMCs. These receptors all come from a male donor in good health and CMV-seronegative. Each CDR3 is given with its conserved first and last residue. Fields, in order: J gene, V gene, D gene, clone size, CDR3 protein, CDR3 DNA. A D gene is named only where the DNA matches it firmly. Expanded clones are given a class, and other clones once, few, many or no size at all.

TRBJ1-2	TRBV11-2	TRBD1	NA	CASRRQGIDYGYTF	TGTGCCAGCAGGAGACAGGGGATCGACTATGGCTACACCTTC
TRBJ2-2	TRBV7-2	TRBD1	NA	CASSERTGTGELFF	TGTGCCAGCAGTGAACGGACAGGCACCGGGGAGCTGTTTTTT
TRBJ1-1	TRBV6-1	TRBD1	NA	CASSDYRDRGLRAEAFF	TGTGCCAGCAGTGACTACCGGGACAGGGGGCTTAGGGCTGAAGCTTTCTTT
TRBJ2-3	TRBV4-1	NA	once	CASSQGGYGDTQYF	TGCGCCAGCAGCCAGGGAGGATACGGAGATACGCAGTATTTT
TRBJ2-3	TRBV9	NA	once	CASSADNPTDTQYF	TGTGCCAGCAGCGCCGACAACCCCACAGATACGCAGTATTTT
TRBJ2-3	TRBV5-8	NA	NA	CASSLEGRGSTDTQYF	TGTGCCAGCAGCTTGGAAGGGAGAGGAAGCACAGATACGCAGTATTTT
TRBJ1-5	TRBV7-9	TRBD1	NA	CASSLVGTAQHF	TGTGCCAGCAGCTTAGTCGGGACAGCCCAGCATTTT
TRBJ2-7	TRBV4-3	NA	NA	CASSELTGNSYEQYF	TGCGCCAGCAGCGAACTCACAGGGAACTCCTACGAGCAGTACTTC
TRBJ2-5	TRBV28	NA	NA	CASSFEVQETQYF	TGTGCCAGCAGTTTTGAGGTCCAAGAGACCCAGTACTTC
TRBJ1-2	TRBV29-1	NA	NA	CSVGIGGGGYTF	TGCAGCGTTGGAATCGGTGGGGGGGGCTACACCTTC
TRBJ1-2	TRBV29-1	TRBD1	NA	CSVDRQGEGGYTF	TGCAGCGTTGATCGACAGGGTGAAGGAGGCTACACCTTC
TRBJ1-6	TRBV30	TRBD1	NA	CAWSRDRDRSNSPLHF	TGTGCCTGGAGTCGGGACAGGGACCGTAGTAATTCACCCCTCCACTTT
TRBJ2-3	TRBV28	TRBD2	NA	CASSFSSGRAGGTDTQYF	TGTGCCAGCAGTTTTTCCAGCGGGAGGGCGGGGGGCACAGATACGCAGTATTTT
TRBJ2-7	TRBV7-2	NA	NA	CASSLSTTGPSYEQYF	TGTGCCAGCAGCTTAAGTACTACAGGTCCTTCCTACGAGCAGTACTTC
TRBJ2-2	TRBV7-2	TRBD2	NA	CASSLAGGLTGELFF	TGTGCCAGCAGCTTAGCGGGAGGGCTTACCGGGGAGCTGTTTTTT
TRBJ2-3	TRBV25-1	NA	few	CASSALAATDTQYF	TGTGCCAGCAGTGCTCTAGCTGCAACAGATACGCAGTATTTT
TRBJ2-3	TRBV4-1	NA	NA	CASSQTPPRDSSTDTQYF	TGCGCCAGCAGCCAAACCCCTCCTCGGGACTCAAGCACAGATACGCAGTATTTT
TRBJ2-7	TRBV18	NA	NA	CASSPDRQYEQYF	TGTGCCAGCTCACCGGACAGACAATACGAGCAGTACTTC
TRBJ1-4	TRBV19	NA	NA	CATAKGGIHATNEKLFF	TGTGCCACCGCGAAGGGGGGGATTCATGCAACTAATGAAAAACTGTTTTTT
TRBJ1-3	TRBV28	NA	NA	CASSFIQAPGNTIYF	TGTGCCAGCAGTTTCATACAGGCCCCTGGAAACACCATATATTTT
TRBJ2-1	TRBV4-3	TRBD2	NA	CASSQARTSLYNEQFF	TGCGCCAGCAGCCAGGCAAGGACTAGCCTCTACAATGAGCAGTTCTTC
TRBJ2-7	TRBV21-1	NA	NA	CASSKGHLTGGNYEQYF	TGTGCCAGCAGCAAAGGGCACCTCACAGGGGGCAATTATGAGCAGTACTTC
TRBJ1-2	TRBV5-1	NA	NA	CASSLGGRYGYTF	TGCGCCAGCAGCTTGGGGGGCCGATATGGCTACACCTTC
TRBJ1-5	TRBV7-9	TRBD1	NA	CASSLEDRVGPQHF	TGTGCCAGCAGCTTAGAGGACAGGGTCGGACCCCAGCATTTT
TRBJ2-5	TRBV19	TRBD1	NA	CASSIFLQGAQYF	TGTGCCAGTAGTATATTTTTGCAGGGGGCCCAGTACTTC
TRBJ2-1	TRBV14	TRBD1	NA	CASSKDRGYYNEQFF	TGTGCCAGCAGCAAGGACAGGGGGTATTACAATGAGCAGTTCTTC
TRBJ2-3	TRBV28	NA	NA	CASSFPSSSGTQYF	TGTGCCAGCAGTTTCCCGTCTTCCTCCGGTACGCAGTATTTT
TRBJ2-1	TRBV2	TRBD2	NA	CASRGLAGGNEQFF	TGTGCCAGCAGGGGACTAGCGGGAGGTAATGAGCAGTTCTTC
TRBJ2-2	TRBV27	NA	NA	CASSSRGPPGELFF	TGTGCCAGCAGCTCCAGAGGCCCCCCGGGGGAGCTGTTTTTT
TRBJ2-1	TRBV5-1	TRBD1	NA	CASSGGQADNEQFF	TGCGCCAGCAGCGGAGGACAGGCCGACAATGAGCAGTTCTTC
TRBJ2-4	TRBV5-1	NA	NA	CASSRELGNIQYF	TGCGCCAGCAGCCGGGAGTTGGGAAACATTCAGTACTTC
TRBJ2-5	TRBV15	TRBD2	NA	CATSAGTSAAETQYF	TGTGCCACCAGCGCCGGGACTAGCGCCGCAGAGACCCAGTACTTC
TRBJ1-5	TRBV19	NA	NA	CASSISSGARNQPQHF	TGTGCCAGTAGTATTTCTTCAGGGGCCCGCAATCAGCCCCAGCATTTT
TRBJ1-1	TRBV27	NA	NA	CASSLGAVNTEAFF	TGTGCCAGCAGTTTAGGGGCCGTGAACACTGAAGCTTTCTTT
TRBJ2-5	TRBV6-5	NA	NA	CASSFHSGRETQYF	TGTGCCAGCAGTTTCCATAGCGGACGGGAGACCCAGTACTTC